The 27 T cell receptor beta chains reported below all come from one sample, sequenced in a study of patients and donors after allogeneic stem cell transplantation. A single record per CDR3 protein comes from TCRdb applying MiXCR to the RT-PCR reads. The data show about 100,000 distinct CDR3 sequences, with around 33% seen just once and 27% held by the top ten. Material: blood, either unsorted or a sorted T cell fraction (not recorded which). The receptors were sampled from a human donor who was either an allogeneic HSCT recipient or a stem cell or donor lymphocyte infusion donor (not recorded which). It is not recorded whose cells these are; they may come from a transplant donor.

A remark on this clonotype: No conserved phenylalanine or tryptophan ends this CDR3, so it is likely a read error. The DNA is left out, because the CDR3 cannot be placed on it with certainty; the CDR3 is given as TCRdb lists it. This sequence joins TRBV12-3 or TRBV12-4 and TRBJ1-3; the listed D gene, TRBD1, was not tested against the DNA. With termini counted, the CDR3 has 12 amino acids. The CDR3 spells CASSRPTGINYL.

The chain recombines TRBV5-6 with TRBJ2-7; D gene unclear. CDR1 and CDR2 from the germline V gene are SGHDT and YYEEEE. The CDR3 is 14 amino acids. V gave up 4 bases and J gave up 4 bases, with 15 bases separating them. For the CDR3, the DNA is TGTGCCAGCAGCCCCGTCGGCGGATTATACGAGCAGTACTTC. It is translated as CASSPVGGLYEQYF. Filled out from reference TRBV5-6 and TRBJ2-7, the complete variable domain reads DAGVTQSPTHLIKTRGQQVTLRCSPKSGHDTVSWYQQALGQGPQFIFQYYEEEERQRGNFPDRFSGHQFPNYSSELNVNALLLGDSALYLCASSPVGGLYEQYFGPGTRLTVT.

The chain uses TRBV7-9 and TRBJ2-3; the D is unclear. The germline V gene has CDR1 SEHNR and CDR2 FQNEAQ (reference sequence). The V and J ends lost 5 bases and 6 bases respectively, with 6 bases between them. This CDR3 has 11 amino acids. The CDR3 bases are TGTGCCAGCAGCCGACTGGATACGCAGTATTTT. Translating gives CASSRLDTQYF.

DNA for the CDR3: TGCAGTGCCGGGACTAGCGGGACGAACACCGGGGAGCTGTTTTTT. It yields the protein CSAGTSGTNTGELFF. The chain uses TRBV20-1 and TRBJ2-2, with 13 bases identical to TRBD2. Looked up from germline, CDR1 is DFQATT and CDR2 is SNEGSKA (reference sequence). J was trimmed by 0 bases and V by 6 bases; bases with no gene match: 1. The CDR3 runs 15 residues.

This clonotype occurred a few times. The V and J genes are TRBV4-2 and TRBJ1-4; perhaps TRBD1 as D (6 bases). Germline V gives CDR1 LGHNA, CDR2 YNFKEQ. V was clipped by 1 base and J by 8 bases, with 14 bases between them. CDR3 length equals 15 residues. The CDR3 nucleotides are TGTGCCAGCAGCCAAGGGTGGGGGGCAAGGGAAAAACTGTTTTTT. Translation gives CASSQGWGAREKLFF.

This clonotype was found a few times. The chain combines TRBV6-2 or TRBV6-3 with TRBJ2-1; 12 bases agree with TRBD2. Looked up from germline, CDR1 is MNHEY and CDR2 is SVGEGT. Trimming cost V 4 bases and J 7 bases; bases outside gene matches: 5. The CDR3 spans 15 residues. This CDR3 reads CASSSSGRALNEQFF. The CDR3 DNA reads TGTGCCAGCAGTTCTAGCGGGAGGGCCTTGAATGAGCAGTTCTTC.

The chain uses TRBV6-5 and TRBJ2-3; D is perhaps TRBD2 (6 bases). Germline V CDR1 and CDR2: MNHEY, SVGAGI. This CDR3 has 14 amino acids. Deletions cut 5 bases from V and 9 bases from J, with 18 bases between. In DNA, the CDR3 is TGTGCCAGCAGTCAGTCGGAGGGCATGTTGACGCAGTATTTT. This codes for CASSQSEGMLTQYF.

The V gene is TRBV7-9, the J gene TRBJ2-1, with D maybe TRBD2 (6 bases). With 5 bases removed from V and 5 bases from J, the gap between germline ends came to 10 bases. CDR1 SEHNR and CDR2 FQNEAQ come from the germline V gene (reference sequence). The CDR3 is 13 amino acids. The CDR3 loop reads CASSLRLDNEQFF. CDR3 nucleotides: TGTGCCAGCAGCCTAAGACTAGACAATGAGCAGTTCTTC.

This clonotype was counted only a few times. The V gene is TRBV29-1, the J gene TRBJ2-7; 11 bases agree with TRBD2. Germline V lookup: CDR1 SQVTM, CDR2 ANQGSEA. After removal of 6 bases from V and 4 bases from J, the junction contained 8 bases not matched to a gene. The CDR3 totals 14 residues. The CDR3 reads CSVASGLAAYEQYF. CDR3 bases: TGCAGCGTCGCCTCGGGACTAGCGGCATACGAGCAGTACTTC.

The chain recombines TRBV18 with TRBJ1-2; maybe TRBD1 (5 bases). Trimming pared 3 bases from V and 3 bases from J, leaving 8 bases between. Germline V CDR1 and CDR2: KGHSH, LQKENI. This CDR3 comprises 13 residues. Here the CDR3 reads CASSPDKDYGYTF. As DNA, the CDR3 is TGTGCCAGCTCACCGGACAAAGACTATGGCTACACCTTC.

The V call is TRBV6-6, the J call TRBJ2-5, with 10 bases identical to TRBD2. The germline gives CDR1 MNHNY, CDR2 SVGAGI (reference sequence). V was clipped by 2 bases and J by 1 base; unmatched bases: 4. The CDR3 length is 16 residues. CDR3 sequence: CASSYLSGRLQETQYF. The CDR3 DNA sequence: TGTGCCAGCAGTTACCTTAGCGGGAGGCTCCAAGAGACCCAGTACTTC.

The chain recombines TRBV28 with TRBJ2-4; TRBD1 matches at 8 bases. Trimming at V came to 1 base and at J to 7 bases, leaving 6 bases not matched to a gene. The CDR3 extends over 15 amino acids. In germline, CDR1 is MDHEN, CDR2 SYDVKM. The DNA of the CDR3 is TGTGCCAGCAGTTTATCCGGGACAGGAGGTAACATTCAGTACTTC. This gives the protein CASSLSGTGGNIQYF.

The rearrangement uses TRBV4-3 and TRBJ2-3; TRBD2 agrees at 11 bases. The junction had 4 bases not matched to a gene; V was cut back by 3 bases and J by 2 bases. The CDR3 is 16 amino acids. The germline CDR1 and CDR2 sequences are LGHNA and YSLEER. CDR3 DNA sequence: TGCGCCAGCAGCCACCAGACTAGCGGGATCACAGATACGCAGTATTTT. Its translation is CASSHQTSGITDTQYF.

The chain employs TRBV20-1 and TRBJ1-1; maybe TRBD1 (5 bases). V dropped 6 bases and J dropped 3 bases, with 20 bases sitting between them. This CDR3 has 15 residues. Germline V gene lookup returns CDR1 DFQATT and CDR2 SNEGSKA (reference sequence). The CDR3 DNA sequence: TGCAGTGCCACATCCGGGGCACCTAAATACACTGAAGCTTTCTTT. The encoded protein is CSATSGAPKYTEAFF.

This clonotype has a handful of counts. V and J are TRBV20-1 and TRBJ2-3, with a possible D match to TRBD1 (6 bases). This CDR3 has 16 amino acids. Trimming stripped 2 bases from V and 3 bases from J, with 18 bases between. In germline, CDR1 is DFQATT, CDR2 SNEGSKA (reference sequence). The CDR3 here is CSARQPTGIATDTQYF. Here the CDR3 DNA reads TGCAGTGCTAGACAACCAACAGGGATTGCTACAGATACGCAGTATTTT.

The CDR3 loop reads CASSTRGQGGGELFF. The CDR3 bases are TGTGCCAGCAGTACCCGGGGACAGGGAGGCGGGGAGCTGTTTTTT. This chain connects TRBV12-3 or TRBV12-4 to TRBJ2-2; TRBD1 matches 9 bases. Unmatched junction bases numbered 8, after V lost 5 bases and J lost 7 bases. The CDR3 length is 15 residues.

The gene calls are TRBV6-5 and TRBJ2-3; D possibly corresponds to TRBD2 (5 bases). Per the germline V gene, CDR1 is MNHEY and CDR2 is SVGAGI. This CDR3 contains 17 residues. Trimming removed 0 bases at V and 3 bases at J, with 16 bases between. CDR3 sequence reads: CASSYSGLAYETDTQYF. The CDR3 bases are TGTGCCAGCAGTTACTCTGGCCTAGCTTATGAGACAGATACGCAGTATTTT.

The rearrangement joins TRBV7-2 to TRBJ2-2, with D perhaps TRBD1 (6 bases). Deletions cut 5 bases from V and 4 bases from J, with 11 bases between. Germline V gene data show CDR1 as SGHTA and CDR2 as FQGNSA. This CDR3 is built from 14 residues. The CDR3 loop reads CASSLAGATGELFF. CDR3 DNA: TGTGCCAGCAGCCTTGCAGGGGCCACCGGGGAGCTGTTTTTT.

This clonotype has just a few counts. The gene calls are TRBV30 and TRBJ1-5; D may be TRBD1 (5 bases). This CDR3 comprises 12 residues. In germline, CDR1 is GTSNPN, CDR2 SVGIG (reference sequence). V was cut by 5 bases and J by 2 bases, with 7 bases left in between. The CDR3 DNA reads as TGTGCCTGGGACAGCGGCAATCAGCCCCAGCATTTT. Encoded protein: CAWDSGNQPQHF.

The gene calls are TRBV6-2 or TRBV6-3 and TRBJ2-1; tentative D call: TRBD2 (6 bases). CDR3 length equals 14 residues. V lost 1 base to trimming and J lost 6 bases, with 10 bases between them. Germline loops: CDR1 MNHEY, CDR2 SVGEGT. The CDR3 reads CASSYYGGGNEQFF. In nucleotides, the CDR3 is TGTGCCAGCAGTTACTACGGGGGAGGCAATGAGCAGTTCTTC.

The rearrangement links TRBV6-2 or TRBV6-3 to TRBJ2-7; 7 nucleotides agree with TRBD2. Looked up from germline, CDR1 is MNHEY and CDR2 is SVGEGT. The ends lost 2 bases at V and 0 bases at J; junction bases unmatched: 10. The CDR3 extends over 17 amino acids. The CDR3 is CASSYIWLAELSYEQYF. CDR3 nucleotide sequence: TGTGCCAGCAGTTACATATGGCTAGCGGAACTCTCCTACGAGCAGTACTTC.

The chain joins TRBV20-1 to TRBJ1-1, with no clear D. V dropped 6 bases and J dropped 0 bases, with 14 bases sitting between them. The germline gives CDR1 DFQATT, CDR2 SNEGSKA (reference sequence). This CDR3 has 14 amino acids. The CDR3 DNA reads TGCAGTGCCCACTCCCCTATAATGAACACTGAAGCTTTCTTT. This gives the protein CSAHSPIMNTEAFF.

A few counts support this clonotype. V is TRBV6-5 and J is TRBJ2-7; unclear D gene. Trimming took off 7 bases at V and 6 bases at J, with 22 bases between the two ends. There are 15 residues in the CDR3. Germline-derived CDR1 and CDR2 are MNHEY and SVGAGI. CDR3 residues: CASKPEAVPSREQYF. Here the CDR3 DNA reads TGTGCCAGCAAACCTGAGGCAGTGCCTTCTCGCGAGCAGTACTTC.

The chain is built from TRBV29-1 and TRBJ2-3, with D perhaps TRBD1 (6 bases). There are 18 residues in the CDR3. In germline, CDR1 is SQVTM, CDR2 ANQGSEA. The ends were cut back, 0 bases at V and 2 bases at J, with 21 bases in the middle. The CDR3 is CSVEDGQLSRPNTDTQYF. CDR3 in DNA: TGCAGCGTTGAAGACGGACAGCTTTCACGTCCTAACACAGATACGCAGTATTTT.

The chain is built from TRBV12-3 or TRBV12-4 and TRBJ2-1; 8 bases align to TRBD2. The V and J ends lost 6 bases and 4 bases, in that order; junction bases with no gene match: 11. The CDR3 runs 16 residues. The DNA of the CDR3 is TGTGCCAGCAGGTCCCCGAGGACTAGCCGGTACAATGAGCAGTTCTTC. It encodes CASRSPRTSRYNEQFF.

The CDR3 sequence: CASSFSYVSPTNEKLFF. DNA for the CDR3: TGTGCCAGCAGTTTCTCCTATGTTTCACCAACTAATGAAAAACTGTTTTTT. J is TRBJ1-4 and V is TRBV28; D is undetermined. CDR3 size: 17 residues. V lost 3 bases, J lost 0 bases, and 14 bases lay in between. The V gene's germline CDR1 is MDHEN and CDR2 SYDVKM.

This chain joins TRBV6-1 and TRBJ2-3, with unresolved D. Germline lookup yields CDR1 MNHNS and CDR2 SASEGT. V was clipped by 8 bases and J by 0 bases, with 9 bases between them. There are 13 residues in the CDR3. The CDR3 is CASLGRSTDTQYF. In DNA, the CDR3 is TGTGCCAGCCTTGGGCGTAGCACAGATACGCAGTATTTT.